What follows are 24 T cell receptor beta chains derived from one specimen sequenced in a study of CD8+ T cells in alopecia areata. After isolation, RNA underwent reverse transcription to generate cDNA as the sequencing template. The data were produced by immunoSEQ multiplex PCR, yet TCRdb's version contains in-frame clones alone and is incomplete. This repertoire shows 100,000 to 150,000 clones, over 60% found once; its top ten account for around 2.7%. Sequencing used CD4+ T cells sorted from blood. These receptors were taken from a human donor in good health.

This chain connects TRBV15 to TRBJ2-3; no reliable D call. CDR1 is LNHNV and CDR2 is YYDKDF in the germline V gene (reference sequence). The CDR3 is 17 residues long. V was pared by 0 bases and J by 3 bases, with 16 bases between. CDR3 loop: CATSRDPPIAKTDTQYF. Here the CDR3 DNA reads TGTGCCACCAGCAGAGATCCCCCGATCGCCAAAACAGATACGCAGTATTTT.

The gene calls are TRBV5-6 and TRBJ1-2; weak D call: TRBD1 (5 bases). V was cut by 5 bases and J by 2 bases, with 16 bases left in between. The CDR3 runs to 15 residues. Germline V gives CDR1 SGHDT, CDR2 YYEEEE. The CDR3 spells CASRSIGGINYGYTF. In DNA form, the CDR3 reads TGTGCCAGCAGGTCGATCGGGGGAATAAACTATGGCTACACCTTC.

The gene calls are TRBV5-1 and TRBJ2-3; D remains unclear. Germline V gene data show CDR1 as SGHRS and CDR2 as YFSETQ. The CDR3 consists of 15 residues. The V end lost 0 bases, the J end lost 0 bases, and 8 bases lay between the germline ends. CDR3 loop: CASSLVPASTDTQYF. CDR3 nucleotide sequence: TGCGCCAGCAGCTTGGTACCTGCTAGCACAGATACGCAGTATTTT.

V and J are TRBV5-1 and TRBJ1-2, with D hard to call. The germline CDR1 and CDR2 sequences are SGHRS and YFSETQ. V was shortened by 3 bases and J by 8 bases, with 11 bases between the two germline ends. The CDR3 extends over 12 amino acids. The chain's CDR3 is CASSSYSEGYTF. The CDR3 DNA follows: TGCGCCAGCAGCTCCTACTCCGAGGGCTACACCTTC.

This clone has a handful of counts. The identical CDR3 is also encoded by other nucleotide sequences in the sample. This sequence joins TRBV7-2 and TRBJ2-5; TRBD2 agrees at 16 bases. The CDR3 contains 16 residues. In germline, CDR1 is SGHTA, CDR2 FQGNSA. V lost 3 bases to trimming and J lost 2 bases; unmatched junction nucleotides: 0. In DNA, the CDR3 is TGTGCCAGCAGCTTGGGACTAGCGGGGGGGCAAGAGACCCAGTACTTC. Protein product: CASSLGLAGGQETQYF.

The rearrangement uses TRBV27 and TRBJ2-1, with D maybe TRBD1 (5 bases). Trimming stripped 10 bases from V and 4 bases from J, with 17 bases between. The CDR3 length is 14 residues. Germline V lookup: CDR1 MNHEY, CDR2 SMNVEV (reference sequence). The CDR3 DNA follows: TGTGCCACTAAGGCACAGGACGTTTACAATGAGCAGTTCTTC. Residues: CATKAQDVYNEQFF.

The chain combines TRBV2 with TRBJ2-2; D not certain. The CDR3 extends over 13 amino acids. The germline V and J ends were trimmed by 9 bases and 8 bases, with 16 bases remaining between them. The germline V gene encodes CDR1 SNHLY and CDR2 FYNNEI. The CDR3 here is CASKGTPKGELFF. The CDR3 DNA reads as TGTGCCAGTAAGGGCACACCCAAAGGGGAGCTGTTTTTT.

The CDR3 protein is CSVTTGAPREQYF. DNA for the CDR3: TGCAGCGTTACTACAGGGGCCCCCCGCGAGCAGTACTTC. The gene calls are TRBV29-1 and TRBJ2-7, with TRBD1 matching 7 bases. The junction had 10 bases not matched to a gene; V was cut back by 5 bases and J by 6 bases. CDR3 length: 13 amino acids. Germline CDR1 reads SQVTM; CDR2 reads ANQGSEA.

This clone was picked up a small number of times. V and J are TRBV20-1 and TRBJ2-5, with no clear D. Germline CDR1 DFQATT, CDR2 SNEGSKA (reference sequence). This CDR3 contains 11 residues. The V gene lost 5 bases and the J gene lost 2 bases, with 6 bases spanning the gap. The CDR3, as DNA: TGCAGTGCTCTGGAGCAAGAGACCCAGTACTTC. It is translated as CSALEQETQYF.

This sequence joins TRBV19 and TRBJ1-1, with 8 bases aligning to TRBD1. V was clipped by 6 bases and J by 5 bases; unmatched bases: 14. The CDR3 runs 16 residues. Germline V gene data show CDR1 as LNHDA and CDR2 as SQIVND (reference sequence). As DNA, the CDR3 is TGTGCCAGTAGCCAACACCTCAGGGGGCTCGGGACTGAAGCTTTCTTT. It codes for CASSQHLRGLGTEAFF.

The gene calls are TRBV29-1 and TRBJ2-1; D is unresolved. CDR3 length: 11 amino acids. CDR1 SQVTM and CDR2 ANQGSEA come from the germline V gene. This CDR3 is CKTGRCMEQFF. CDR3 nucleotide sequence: TGCAAAACGGGCAGGTGCATGGAGCAGTTCTTC.

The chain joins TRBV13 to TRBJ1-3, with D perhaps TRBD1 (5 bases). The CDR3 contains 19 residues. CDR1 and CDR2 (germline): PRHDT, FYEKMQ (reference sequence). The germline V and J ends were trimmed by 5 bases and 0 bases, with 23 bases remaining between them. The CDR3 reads CASSLDSIRKPSSGNTIYF. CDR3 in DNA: TGTGCCAGCAGCCTCGACAGTATTCGGAAGCCGAGCTCTGGAAACACCATATATTTT.

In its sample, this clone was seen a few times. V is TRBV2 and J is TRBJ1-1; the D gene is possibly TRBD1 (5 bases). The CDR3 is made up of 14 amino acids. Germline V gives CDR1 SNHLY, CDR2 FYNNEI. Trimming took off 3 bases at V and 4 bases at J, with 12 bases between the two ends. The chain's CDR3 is CASSEGLPGTEAFF. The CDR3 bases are TGTGCCAGCAGTGAGGGACTGCCGGGCACTGAAGCTTTCTTT.

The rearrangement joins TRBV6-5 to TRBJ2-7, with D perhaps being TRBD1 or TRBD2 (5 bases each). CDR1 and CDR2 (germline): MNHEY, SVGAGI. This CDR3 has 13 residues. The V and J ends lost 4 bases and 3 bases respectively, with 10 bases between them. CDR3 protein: CASSSGTYYEQYF. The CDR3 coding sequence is TGTGCCAGCAGTTCCGGGACGTACTACGAGCAGTACTTC.

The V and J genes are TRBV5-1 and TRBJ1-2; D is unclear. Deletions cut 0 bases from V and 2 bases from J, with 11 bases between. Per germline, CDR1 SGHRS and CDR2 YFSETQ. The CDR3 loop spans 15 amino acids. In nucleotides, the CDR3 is TGCGCCAGCAGCTTGGGAGGACGGGGAAACTATGGCTACACCTTC. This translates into CASSLGGRGNYGYTF. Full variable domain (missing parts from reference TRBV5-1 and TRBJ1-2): KAGVTQTPRYLIKTRGQQVTLSCSPISGHRSVSWYQQTPGQGLQFLFEYFSETQRNKGNFPGRFSGRQFSNSRSEMNVSTLELGDSALYLCASSLGGRGNYGYTFGSGTRLTVV.

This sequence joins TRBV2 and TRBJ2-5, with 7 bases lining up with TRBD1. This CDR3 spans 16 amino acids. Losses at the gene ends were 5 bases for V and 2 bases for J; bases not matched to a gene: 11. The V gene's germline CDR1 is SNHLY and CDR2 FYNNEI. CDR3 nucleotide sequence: TGTGCCAGCAGTTCACTTCCGGGACAGACTCAAGAGACCCAGTACTTC. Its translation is CASSSLPGQTQETQYF.

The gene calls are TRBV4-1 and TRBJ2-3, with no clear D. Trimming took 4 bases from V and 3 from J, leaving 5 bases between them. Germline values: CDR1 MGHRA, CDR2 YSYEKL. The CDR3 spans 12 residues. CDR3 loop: CASSPQTDTQYF. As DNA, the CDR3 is TGCGCCAGCAGCCCTCAGACAGATACGCAGTATTTT.

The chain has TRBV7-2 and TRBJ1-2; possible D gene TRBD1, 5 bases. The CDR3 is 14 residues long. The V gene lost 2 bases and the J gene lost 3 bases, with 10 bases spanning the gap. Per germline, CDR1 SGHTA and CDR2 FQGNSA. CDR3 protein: CASSLTGRDYGYTF. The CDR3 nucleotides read TGTGCCAGCAGCTTAACGGGCAGGGACTATGGCTACACCTTC.

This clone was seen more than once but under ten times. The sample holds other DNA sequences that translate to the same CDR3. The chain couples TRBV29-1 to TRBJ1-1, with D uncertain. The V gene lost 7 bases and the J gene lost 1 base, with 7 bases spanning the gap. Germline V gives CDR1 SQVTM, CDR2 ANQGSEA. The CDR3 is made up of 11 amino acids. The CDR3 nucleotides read TGCAGCGGGGGAAGGAACACTGAAGCTTTCTTT. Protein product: CSGGRNTEAFF. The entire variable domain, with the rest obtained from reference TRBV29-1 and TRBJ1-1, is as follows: SAVISQKPSRDICQRGTSLTIQCQVDSQVTMMFWYRQQPGQSLTLIATANQGSEATYESGFVIDKFPISRPNLTFSTLTVSNMSPEDSSIYLCSGGRNTEAFFGQGTRLTVV.

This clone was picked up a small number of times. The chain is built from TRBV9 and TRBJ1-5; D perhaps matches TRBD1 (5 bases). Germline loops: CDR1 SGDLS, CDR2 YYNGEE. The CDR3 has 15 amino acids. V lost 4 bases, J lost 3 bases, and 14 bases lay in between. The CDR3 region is CASSTSTGFNQPQHF. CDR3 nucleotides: TGTGCCAGCAGCACATCCACAGGTTTCAATCAGCCCCAGCATTTT.

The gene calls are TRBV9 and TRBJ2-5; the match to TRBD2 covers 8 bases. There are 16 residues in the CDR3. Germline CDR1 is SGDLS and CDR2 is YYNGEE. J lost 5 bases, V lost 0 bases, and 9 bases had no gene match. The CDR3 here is CASSVASGTSRETQYF. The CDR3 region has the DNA TGTGCCAGCAGCGTAGCTTCGGGGACTAGTCGGGAGACCCAGTACTTC.

As DNA, the CDR3 is TGTGCCTGGACTACGGGTGAAAAACTGTTTTTT. Translation gives CAWTTGEKLFF. The chain is built from TRBV30 and TRBJ1-4; D ambiguous. V lost 4 bases to trimming and J lost 7 bases, with 7 bases between them. The CDR3 totals 11 residues. Germline V gene data show CDR1 as GTSNPN and CDR2 as SVGIG (reference sequence).

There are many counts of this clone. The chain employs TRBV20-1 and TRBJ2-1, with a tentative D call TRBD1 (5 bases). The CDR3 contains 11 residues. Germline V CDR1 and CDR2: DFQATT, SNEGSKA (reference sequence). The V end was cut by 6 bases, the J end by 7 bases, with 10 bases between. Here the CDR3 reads CSAKTGNEQFF. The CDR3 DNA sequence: TGCAGTGCCAAAACAGGAAATGAGCAGTTCTTC.

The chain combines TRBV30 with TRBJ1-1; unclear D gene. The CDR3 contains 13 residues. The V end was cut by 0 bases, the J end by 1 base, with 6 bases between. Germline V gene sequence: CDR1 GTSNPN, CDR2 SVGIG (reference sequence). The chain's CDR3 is CAWSVQSNTEAFF. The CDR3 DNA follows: TGTGCCTGGAGTGTACAGTCGAACACTGAAGCTTTCTTT.